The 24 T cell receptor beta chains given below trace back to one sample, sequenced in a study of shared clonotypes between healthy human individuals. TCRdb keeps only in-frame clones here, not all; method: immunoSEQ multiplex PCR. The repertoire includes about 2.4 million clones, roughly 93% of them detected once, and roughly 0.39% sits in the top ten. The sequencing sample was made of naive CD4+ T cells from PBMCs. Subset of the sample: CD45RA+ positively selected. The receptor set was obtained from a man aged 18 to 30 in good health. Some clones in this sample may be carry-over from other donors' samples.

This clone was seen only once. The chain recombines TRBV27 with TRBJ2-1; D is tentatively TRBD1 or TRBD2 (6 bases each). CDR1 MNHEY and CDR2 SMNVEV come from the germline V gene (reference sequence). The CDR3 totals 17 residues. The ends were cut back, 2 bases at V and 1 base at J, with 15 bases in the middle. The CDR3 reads CASSLSKGDSSYNEQFF. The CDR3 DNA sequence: TGTGCCAGCAGTTTAAGTAAGGGGGACTCTTCCTACAATGAGCAGTTCTTC.

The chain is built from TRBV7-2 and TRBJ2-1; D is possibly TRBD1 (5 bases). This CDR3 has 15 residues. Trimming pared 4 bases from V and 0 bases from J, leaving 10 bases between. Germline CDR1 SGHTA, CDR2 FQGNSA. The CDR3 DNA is TGTGCCAGCAGCTCCGACCAGGGCTCCTACAATGAGCAGTTCTTC. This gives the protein CASSSDQGSYNEQFF.

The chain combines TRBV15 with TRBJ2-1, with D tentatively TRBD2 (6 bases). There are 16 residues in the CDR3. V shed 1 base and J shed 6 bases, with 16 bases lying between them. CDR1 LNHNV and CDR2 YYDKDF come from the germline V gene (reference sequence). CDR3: CATSRGGVGTGNEQFF. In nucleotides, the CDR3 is TGTGCCACCAGCAGAGGCGGGGTCGGGACGGGCAATGAGCAGTTCTTC.

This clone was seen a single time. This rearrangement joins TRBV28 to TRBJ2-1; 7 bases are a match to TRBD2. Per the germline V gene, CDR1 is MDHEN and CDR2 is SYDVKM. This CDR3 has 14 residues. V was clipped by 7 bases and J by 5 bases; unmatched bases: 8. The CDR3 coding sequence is TGTGCCAGCATGCGGGCTAGCGGAAACAATGAGCAGTTCTTC. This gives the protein CASMRASGNNEQFF.

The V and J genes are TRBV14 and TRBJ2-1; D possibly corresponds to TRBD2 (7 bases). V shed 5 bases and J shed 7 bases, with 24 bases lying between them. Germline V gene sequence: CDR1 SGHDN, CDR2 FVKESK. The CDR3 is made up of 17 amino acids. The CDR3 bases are TGTGCCAGCAGCTTAGACAGGAAAGGGAGGGCTTGGAATGAGCAGTTCTTC. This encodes CASSLDRKGRAWNEQFF.

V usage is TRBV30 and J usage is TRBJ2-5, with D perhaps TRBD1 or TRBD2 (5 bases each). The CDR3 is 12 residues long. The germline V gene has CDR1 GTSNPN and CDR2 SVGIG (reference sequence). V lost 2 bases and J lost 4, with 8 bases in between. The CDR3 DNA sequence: TGTGCCTGGAGTAAGGGGAGAGAGACCCAGTACTTC. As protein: CAWSKGRETQYF.

CDR3 amino acids: CASRPGVLEAFF. The DNA for the CDR3 is TGTGCCAGCAGGCCAGGGGTACTCGAAGCTTTCTTT. This chain connects TRBV2 to TRBJ1-1; weak D call: TRBD1 (6 bases). Trimming removed 6 bases from V and 8 bases from J, with 13 bases in between. The CDR3 consists of 12 residues. Looked up from germline, CDR1 is SNHLY and CDR2 is FYNNEI.

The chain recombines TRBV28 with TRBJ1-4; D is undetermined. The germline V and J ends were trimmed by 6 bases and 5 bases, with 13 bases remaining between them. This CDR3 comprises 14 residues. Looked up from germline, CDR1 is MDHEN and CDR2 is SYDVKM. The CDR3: CASSSPTVNEKLFF. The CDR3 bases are TGTGCCAGCAGCTCCCCCACAGTAAATGAAAAACTGTTTTTT.

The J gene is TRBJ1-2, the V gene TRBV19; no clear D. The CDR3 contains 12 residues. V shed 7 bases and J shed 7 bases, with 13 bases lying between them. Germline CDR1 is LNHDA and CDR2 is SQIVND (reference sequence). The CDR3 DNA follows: TGTGCCAGTACCCTCGCCACCGGTGGCTACACCTTC. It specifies CASTLATGGYTF.

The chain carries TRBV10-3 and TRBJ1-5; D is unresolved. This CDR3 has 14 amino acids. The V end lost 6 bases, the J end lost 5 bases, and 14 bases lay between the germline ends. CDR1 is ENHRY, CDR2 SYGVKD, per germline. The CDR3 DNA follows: TGTGCCATCAGAGGGCCAGCGGTCGATCAGCCCCAGCATTTT. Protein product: CAIRGPAVDQPQHF.

DNA for the CDR3: TGTGCCAGCAGCTTAGGGGGGGCCCTACGGTTCGAGCAGTACTTC. This codes for CASSLGGALRFEQYF. The genes are TRBV7-2 and TRBJ2-7; the D call may be TRBD1 or TRBD2 (6 bases each). Per germline, CDR1 SGHTA and CDR2 FQGNSA. The CDR3 runs 15 residues. Trimming removed 1 base from V and 6 bases from J, with 16 bases in between.

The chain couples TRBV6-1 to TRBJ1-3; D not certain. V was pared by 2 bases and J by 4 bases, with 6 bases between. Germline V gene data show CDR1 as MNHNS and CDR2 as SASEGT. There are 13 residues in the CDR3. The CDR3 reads CASSEIQGNTIYF. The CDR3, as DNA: TGTGCCAGCAGTGAAATTCAGGGAAACACCATATATTTT.

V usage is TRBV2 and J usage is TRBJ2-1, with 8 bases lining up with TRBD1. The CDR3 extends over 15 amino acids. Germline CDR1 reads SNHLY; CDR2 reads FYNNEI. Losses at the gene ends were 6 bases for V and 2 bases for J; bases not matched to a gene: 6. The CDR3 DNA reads TGTGCCAGCAGGGAGACAGGGGACCCCTACAATGAGCAGTTCTTC. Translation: CASRETGDPYNEQFF.

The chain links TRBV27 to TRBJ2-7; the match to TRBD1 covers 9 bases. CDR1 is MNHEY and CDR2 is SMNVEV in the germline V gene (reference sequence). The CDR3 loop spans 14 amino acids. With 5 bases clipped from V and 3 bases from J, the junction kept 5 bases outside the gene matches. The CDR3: CASSLGTGIYEQYF. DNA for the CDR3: TGTGCCAGCAGTCTAGGGACAGGGATCTACGAGCAGTACTTC.

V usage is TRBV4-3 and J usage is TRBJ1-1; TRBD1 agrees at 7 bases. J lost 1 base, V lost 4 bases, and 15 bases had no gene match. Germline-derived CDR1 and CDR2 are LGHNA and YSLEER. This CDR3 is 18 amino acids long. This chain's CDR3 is CASSPAVGTAGPNTEAFF. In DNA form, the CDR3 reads TGCGCCAGCAGCCCAGCAGTGGGGACAGCGGGACCGAACACTGAAGCTTTCTTT.

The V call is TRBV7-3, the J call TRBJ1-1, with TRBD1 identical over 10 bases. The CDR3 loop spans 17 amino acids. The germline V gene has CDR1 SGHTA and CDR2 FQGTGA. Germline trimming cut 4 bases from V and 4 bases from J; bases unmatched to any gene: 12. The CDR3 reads CASSSKGQGRWATEAFF. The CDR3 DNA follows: TGTGCCAGCAGCTCCAAGGGACAGGGGAGGTGGGCCACTGAAGCTTTCTTT.

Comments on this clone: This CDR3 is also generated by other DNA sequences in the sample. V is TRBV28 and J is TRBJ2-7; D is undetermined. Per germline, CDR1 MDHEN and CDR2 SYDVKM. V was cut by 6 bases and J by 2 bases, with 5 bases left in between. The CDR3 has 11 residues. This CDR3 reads CASRNTYEQYF. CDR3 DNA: TGTGCCAGCAGGAACACCTACGAGCAGTACTTC.

The CDR3 DNA reads as TGTGCCAGCAGTTTGCCGGAAAGTGGCTACACCTTC. Its translation is CASSLPESGYTF. The rearrangement links TRBV28 to TRBJ1-2; D remains ambiguous. This CDR3 comprises 12 residues. Germline values: CDR1 MDHEN, CDR2 SYDVKM. V shed 3 bases and J shed 7 bases, with 9 bases lying between them.

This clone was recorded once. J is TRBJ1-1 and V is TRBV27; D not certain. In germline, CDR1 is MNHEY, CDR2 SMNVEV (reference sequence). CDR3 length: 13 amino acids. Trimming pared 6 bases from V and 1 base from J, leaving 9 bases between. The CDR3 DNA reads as TGTGCCAGCAGCGCCTCTAGGAACACTGAAGCTTTCTTT. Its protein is CASSASRNTEAFF.

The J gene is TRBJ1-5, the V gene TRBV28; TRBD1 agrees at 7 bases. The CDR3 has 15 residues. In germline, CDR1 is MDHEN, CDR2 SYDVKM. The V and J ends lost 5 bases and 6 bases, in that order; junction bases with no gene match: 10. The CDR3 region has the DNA TGTGCCAGCAGTCCAACCACAGGGGCGGGTCAGCCCCAGCATTTT. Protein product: CASSPTTGAGQPQHF.

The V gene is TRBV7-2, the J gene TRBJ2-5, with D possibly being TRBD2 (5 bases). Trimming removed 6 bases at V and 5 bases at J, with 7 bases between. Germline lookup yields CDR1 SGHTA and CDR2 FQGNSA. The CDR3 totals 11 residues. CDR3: CASRRGETQYF. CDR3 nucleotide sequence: TGTGCCAGCAGAAGAGGGGAGACCCAGTACTTC.

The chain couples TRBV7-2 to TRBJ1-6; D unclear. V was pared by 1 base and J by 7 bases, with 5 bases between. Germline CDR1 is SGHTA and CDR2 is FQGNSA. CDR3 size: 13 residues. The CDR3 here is CASSLVGNSPLHF. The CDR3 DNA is TGTGCCAGCAGCTTAGTCGGGAATTCACCCCTCCACTTT. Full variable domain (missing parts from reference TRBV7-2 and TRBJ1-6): GAGVSQSPSNKVTEKGKDVELRCDPISGHTALYWYRQSLGQGLEFLIYFQGNSAPDKSGLPSDRFSAERTGGSVSTLTIQRTQQEDSAVYLCASSLVGNSPLHFGNGTRLTVT.

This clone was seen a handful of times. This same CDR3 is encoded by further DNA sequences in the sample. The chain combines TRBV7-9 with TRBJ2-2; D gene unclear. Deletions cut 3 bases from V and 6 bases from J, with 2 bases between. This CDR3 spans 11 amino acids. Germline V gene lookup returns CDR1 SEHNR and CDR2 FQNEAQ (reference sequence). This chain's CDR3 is CASSLPGELFF. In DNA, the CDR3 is TGTGCCAGCAGCTTGCCCGGGGAGCTGTTTTTT. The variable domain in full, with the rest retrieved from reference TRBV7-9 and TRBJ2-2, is DTGVSQNPRHKITKRGQNVTFRCDPISEHNRLYWYRQTLGQGPEFLTYFQNEAQLEKSRLLSDRFSAERPKGSFSTLEIQRTEQGDSAMYLCASSLPGELFFGEGSRLTVL.

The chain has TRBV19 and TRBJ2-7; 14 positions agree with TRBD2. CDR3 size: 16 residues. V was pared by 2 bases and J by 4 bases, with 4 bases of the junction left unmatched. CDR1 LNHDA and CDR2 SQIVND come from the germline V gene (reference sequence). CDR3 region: CASSIRGTSGRYEQYF. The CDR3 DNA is TGTGCCAGTAGTATAAGGGGGACTAGCGGGAGATACGAGCAGTACTTC.